This T cell receptor (beta chain) was sequenced for a study of cytomegalovirus exposure and HLA in healthy donors. Study summary: The roughly 120 validation repertoires, a later analysis reported, used the same platform as the 600 to 700 first-cohort repertoires. Findings and limits, study-wide: The study recorded 150 to 200 TCR beta chains that were cytomegalovirus-associated.

About this clone: Its target is unknown.

Assay used: immunoSEQ multiplex PCR; TCRdb lists only in-frame clones, some missing. This sample has under 250,000 clones, with approximately 87% found just once. Trimming removed 2 bases at V and 2 bases at J, with 9 bases between. Germline CDR1 MNHEY, CDR2 SVGAGI. This CDR3 has 15 amino acids. The V call is TRBV6-5, the J call TRBJ1-4; D unclear. The receptor's source is a woman aged 18-29 years in good health and CMV-seronegative. Sequencing was carried out using PBMCs. The CDR3 region is CASSYGVSTNEKLFF. CDR3 DNA: TGTGCCAGCAGTTACGGAGTCTCGACTAATGAAAAACTGTTTTTT.